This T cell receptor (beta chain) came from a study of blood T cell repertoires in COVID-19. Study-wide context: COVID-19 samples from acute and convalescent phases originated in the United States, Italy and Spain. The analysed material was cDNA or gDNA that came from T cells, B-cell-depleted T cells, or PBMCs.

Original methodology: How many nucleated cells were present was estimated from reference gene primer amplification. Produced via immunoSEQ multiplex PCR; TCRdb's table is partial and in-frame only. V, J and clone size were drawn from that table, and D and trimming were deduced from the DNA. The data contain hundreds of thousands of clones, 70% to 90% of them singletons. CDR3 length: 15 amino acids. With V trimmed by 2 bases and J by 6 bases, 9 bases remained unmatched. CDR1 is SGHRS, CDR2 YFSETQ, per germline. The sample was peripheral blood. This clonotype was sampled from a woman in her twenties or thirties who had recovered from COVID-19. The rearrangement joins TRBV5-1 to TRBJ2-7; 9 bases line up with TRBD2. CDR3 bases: TGCGCCAGCAGCTTTGTAGCGGGAGTATTTGCCGAGCAGTACTTC. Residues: CASSFVAGVFAEQYF.